This T cell receptor (beta chain) comes out of a study of blood T cell repertoires in COVID-19. Whole-study context: Samples taken during acute and convalescent COVID-19 were collected in the United States, Italy and Spain. PBMCs, B-cell-depleted T cells, or T cells were the source of the cDNA or gDNA that made up the material.

This CDR3 is 14 amino acids long. Per germline, CDR1 SGHRS and CDR2 YFSETQ. With 4 bases clipped from V and 2 bases from J, the junction kept 4 bases outside the gene matches. Study processing details: For nucleated cells, counts were estimated from reference gene primer amplification. TCRdb's table, derived via immunoSEQ multiplex PCR, lists solely in-frame clones and lacks some. Clone size and the V and J calls come from that table; the DNA yielded D and trimming. This repertoire shows about 200,000 clones, around 80% found once; its top ten account for approximately 2.9%. The source of this sequence is an elderly woman with active or convalescent COVID-19. Material: peripheral blood. The chain employs TRBV5-1 and TRBJ2-5; 8 bases match TRBD1. CDR3 coding DNA: TGCGCCAGCAGCAACAGGGGGGATCAAGAGACCCAGTACTTC. This sequence encodes CASSNRGDQETQYF.